This TCR beta chain was profiled in a study of cytomegalovirus exposure and HLA in healthy donors (dated by TCRdb to the late 2010s). About the study as a whole: An earlier analysis of several hundred of the donors reported over 250 Gb of sequence data and 117 million unique TCR beta sequences obtained from around 170 million T cells. To predict cytomegalovirus infection status, the study brought together high-throughput TCR immunosequencing, statistical association of individual TCRs with disease status, and machine learning. A later genetic analysis took genome-wide SNP genotypes for about 55% of the 666 donors and used that subset as a discovery cohort. In the later analysis, no new phenotypic data were used to find candidate immune exposures; instead, reliance was placed on TCR beta sequences and their occurrence across donors. To study patterns of TCR occurrence, a later analysis re-analyzed previously published TCR beta repertoires from under 750 donors and added high-resolution HLA genotyping. Using immunosequencing, the study profiled T cell repertoires from about 650 subjects and related those repertoires to cytomegalovirus serostatus. Approximately 300 gigabases of sequencing data and 70 million to 95 million unique TCR sequences made up an early release that covered about 640 HLA-typed donors. The number of typed donors differed by locus: about 629-640 for A, B, C, DRB1 and DQB1; 522 for DQA1; around 580 for DPA1; and 450 to 480 for DPB1. An earlier analysis of fewer than 750 of the donors used high-throughput TCR beta sequencing to judge whether each TCR beta V gene segment behaved as functional or pseudogenic. The genetic ancestry cluster associated with self-reported Caucasian donors included 80% to 90% of the approximately 410 genotyped donors. Alongside the repertoire data, information on donor age, sex, ethnicity and CMV serostatus was compiled. About five DR-DQ haplotypes were handled as single units for association and clustering, since linkage in the cohort was strong. Both class I and class II loci were covered by HLA typing, at four-digit resolution. The study aimed to test whether signatures of past pathogen exposure could be identified by cataloging public T cell receptors. On average, roughly 240,000 unique TCR beta nucleotide sequences were sequenced per donor among fewer than 500 genotyped donors of the cohort, with around 19% of those sequences being non-productive. Besides the first cohort of approximately 710 subjects, a separate validation cohort made up of 120 different subjects was used. Every repertoire in the discovery cohort had been generated on one and the same sequencing platform. Overall results and qualifications from the work: Strong co-occurrence of HLA alleles, especially DR and DQ, made assigning TCR associations to individual alleles difficult. Specific HLA alleles were associated with some 15,000 TCR beta sequences at a false discovery rate of 0.05 in a later analysis. Linkage disequilibrium might explain the correlated functional status among segregating V segments, but an unknown experimental factor could not be excluded. In vitro tests confirmed that a few of the cytomegalovirus-associated TCR beta chains recognize cytomegalovirus antigens. The classifier was reported to diagnose cytomegalovirus status with high specificity and sensitivity in both the original and validation cohorts. Most TCR sequences were seen in very few donors, while some public TCRs were found in many individuals. Because counts were too low, under 20 rarely observed V segments, including chromosome 9 orphons, were left out of the earlier analysis of 587 of the donors. In this cohort, only TCR beta chains were sequenced, and detectable features were limited by the absence of alpha or paired-chain data. In a later analysis, HLA-associated TCR beta chains showed more clonal expansion and lower generation probabilities than non-associated chains that were equally common. Most CMV-associated TCR beta chains appeared to be HLA-restricted in a later analysis, and the HLA associations seemed to be driven largely by CMV exposure. In a later analysis, the rate of TCR association differed among HLA loci, with DRB1 alleles having the most associated TCRs and HLA-C alleles having the fewest. It was suggested by the authors that the approach could potentially be generalized to other disease states and immunological phenotypes. CMV serostatus was the only immune exposure information available for the cohort. The study gave a list of some 150 TCR beta chains associated with cytomegalovirus. A cluster of highly shared sequence variants was judged likely to represent a technical artifact of the sequencing pipeline. Because HLA typing was unavailable for some donors at each locus, only the typed subset was used in association tests. In a later genetic analysis, fewer N-insertions in productive TCRs were reported among donors in an Asian-associated ancestry cluster than the roughly 700-donor mean. In an earlier analysis of a few hundred of the donors, most TCR beta V segments were observed in productive rearrangements about 87% or about 30% of the time, broadly matching IMGT annotations. Roughly uniform sequencing depth across donors was assumed in presence/absence analyses, although this assumption may not hold. A further reported finding was that TCR beta sequences accurately predicted the HLA-A and HLA-B alleles for most subjects in the first cohort. Several of the top co-occurrence clusters appeared to be linked to parvovirus B19, influenza, CMV and Epstein-Barr virus, according to a later analysis. An association between a missense DCLRE1C variant and V-gene and J-gene trimming of TCR beta chains was found in a later genetic analysis and replicated in an independent cohort.

The cohort consisted of some 670 healthy bone marrow donors. All cohort members were sampled while nominally healthy, although unrecorded immune exposures were likely present. The donor tested CMV seronegative, placing the donor among the 300 to 450 seronegative members of the cohort. Every donor gave a peripheral blood sample, and the peripheral blood mononuclear cells from that sample were used for TCR beta sequencing. Genomic DNA extraction from the blood cell samples was performed with the Qiagen DNeasy Blood Extraction Kit. As for this clone: It lacks a known antigen. No per-base quality is available; no much larger clone lies one base away.

Preparation of the library involved the immunoSEQ multiplex PCR assay. A mixture of 60 forward primers for TCR Vbeta segments and 13 reverse primers for TCR Jbeta segments was used in the multiplex PCR. The CDR3 region of rearranged TCR beta genes was amplified from genomic DNA by a multiplex PCR assay. The Illumina HiSeq System was used to sequence the amplified TCR beta libraries as 87-base-pair reads. From the authors' description of their analysis: In a later analysis, around 80 million unique TCR beta chains were counted across the roughly 670 repertoires, and around 11 million of these chains were shared by at least two donors. Raw reads were error-corrected and collapsed into unique sequences by a nearest-neighbor algorithm in which closely related sequences were merged to remove PCR and sequencing errors. Alignment of CDR3 sequences to IMGT reference sequences was used to assign V, D and J gene segments. For a sequence to be retained, at least a six-nucleotide match to both a V gene segment and a J gene segment was required. Rearrangements were called productive when the CDR3 lacked stop codons and stayed in frame with V and J; all others were non-productive. Following IMGT convention, CDR3 was defined as the stretch from the second conserved V-encoded cysteine up to the conserved J-encoded phenylalanine. In an earlier analysis of more than 550 of the donors, sequences lacking an unambiguous match to a single V gene segment were excluded. In an earlier analysis of several hundred of the donors, V segments were called functional above 56.7% productive rearrangements and were called segregating when the between-donor standard deviation exceeded 5%. A statistical classification framework was developed to diagnose cytomegalovirus status using the catalog of TCR beta chain sequences. A later analysis assigned V and J genes by comparing TCR nucleotide sequences with IMGT/GENE-DB human TR gene sequences. The TCRdist pipeline was used in a later analysis to assign CDR3 sequences and most-parsimonious VDJ recombination scenarios. In a later analysis, each TCR beta chain was defined by its CDR3 amino acid sequence together with its V-gene family, and reads lacking a unique V-gene family were excluded. To address suspected cross-contamination and a sequencing artifact, a later analysis removed over 500 highly shared, low-generation-probability nucleotide sequences. For each public chain, a later analysis derived a clonal expansion index from normalized ranks of inferred template counts within each repertoire. In a later analysis, generation probabilities were computed with a VDJ recombination model fitted to out-of-frame rearrangements, and the resulting probabilities were checked against IGoR. Hypergeometric tests were used in a later analysis to score TCR-TCR, TCR-HLA and TCR-CMV co-occurrence, with a repertoire-size bias correction applied to the TCR pairs. False discovery rates were estimated in a later analysis by permuting HLA or CMV assignments 20 times. In a later analysis, co-occurring TCRs were grouped with DBSCAN, and TCRdist sequence similarity was added when clustering was performed within HLA-allele-positive subsets. Repertoires with fewer than 30,000 or more than 120,000 public chains, plus five repertoires with anomalous nucleotide sharing, were excluded from co-occurrence clustering. Here the immuneACCESS table is served through TCRdb, limited to in-frame sequences with V and J called. Missing clones are a known gap in these copies; in checked studies unresolved V genes cover under half, and the rest lacks a known reason. The DNA gave D and trimming, while V, J and clone size come from that table. This sample is represented by roughly 280,000 clones; just over 70% of them were singletons. The top ten constitute around 2.3% of the sample.

The clonotype comes from a female donor in good health and CMV-seronegative. Source material: PBMCs.

The CDR3 reads CASSRGQGREQYF. The DNA sequence reads TGTGCCAGCAGCCGGGGACAGGGTAGGGAGCAGTACTTC. The chain couples TRBV7-3 to TRBJ2-5; the central 9 bases match TRBD1. Looking up the germline V gene yields CDR1 SGHTA and CDR2 FQGTGA. Compared with germline, V lacks 5 bases and J lacks 11 bases; bases without a gene match: 9. The CDR3 measures 13 amino acids from cysteine to phenylalanine. Here the CDR3 DNA is all that survives: 39 bases in frame from base 1.